These 20 T cell receptor beta chains came from one sample sequenced in a study of regulatory T cells in long-lasting Graves disease. Time point of the sample: newly diagnosed GD, antithyroid drugs for less than 3 months. There was RNA extracted from PBMCs, and the TCR library was made from it. Relying on iRepertoire HTBI primers and Arm-PCR of CDR3 regions, the team built TCR beta libraries. TCRdb passed the multiplex PCR reads through MiXCR, listing each CDR3 protein once. The sample consists of 320,000 or so distinct CDR3 sequences, 15% to 20% of them appearing once. The source material was peripheral blood mononuclear cells (PBMCs), sampled at new diagnosis, from a patient treated with antithyroid drugs. These receptors all come from a female donor with Graves disease.

Of note for this clonotype: Just one base apart from a much larger clone, this may be a read error. The DNA of the CDR3 is TGTGCCAGCAGCCGAGGATCCGGCGAAGATACGCAGTATTTT. This codes for CASSRGSGEDTQYF. The chain couples TRBV3-1 to TRBJ2-3; D call uncertain. This CDR3 contains 14 residues. Germline CDR1 and CDR2: LGHDT and YNNKEL (reference sequence). V lost 4 bases, J lost 5 bases, and 13 bases lay in between.

This clonotype has a count of ten or more. The chain employs TRBV11-2 and TRBJ2-5; TRBD1 is a possible D gene (6 bases). Germline-derived CDR1 and CDR2 are SGHAT and FQNNGV. V lost 5 bases and J lost 4, with 14 bases in between. This CDR3 has 14 amino acids. The CDR3 DNA follows: TGTGCCAGCAGCGTAACAGGGTTTGCAGAGACCCAGTACTTC. Residues: CASSVTGFAETQYF.

This clonotype has at least ten counts. The V and J genes are TRBV2 and TRBJ2-7; D not resolved. V shed 2 bases and J shed 4 bases, with 15 bases lying between them. The CDR3 is 15 residues long. Per the germline V gene, CDR1 is SNHLY and CDR2 is FYNNEI. This chain's CDR3 is CASSELGRKIYEQYF. The CDR3 region has the DNA TGTGCCAGCAGTGAATTGGGTCGGAAAATATACGAGCAGTACTTC.

V gene TRBV7-9 combines with J gene TRBJ2-4; D gene uncertain. Gene TRBJ2-5 matches the end of the DNA better, so the J call may be wrong. The CDR3 is 16 residues long. The germline V gene has CDR1 SEHNR and CDR2 FQNEAQ (reference sequence). DNA for the CDR3: TGTGCCAGCAGACCGTATGACGCCAGGCCCCAAGAGACCCAGTACTTC. Protein: CASRPYDARPQETQYF.

This clonotype was picked up many times. The rearrangement uses TRBV27 and TRBJ2-1; weak D call: TRBD1 (5 bases). The CDR3 length is 15 residues. The V end lost 6 bases, the J end lost 6 bases, and 18 bases lay between the germline ends. CDR1 and CDR2 (germline): MNHEY, SMNVEV (reference sequence). The CDR3 coding sequence is TGTGCCAGCAGGCCAAGCCTCGACAGAGGCAATGAGCAGTTCTTC. It encodes CASRPSLDRGNEQFF.

A remark on this clonotype: A far larger clone is one nucleotide away, so this likely arose from a read error. The DNA of the CDR3 is TGTGCCAGCAGTGATTTGGGCCAAGAGACCCAGTACTTC. Residues: CASSDLGQETQYF. J is TRBJ2-5 and V is TRBV28; D ambiguous. CDR1 MDHEN and CDR2 SYDVKM come from the germline V gene. With 5 bases removed from V and 1 base from J, the gap between germline ends came to 8 bases. The CDR3 has 13 residues.

The J gene is TRBJ2-2, the V gene TRBV20-1; D is unclear. Between the trimmed V and J ends, which lost 0 bases and 7 bases, there was a span of 3 bases. This CDR3 has 11 residues. The germline V gene encodes CDR1 DFQATT and CDR2 SNEGSKA (reference sequence). In DNA, the CDR3 is TGCAGTGCTAGAGATCGCGGGGAGCTGTTTTTT. This sequence encodes CSARDRGELFF.

The chain has TRBV6-2 or TRBV6-3 and TRBJ2-7; D is possibly TRBD1 or TRBD2 (5 bases each). The CDR3 contains 16 residues. The germline V and J ends were trimmed by 5 bases and 0 bases, with 17 bases remaining between them. Germline CDR1 is MNHEY and CDR2 is SVGEGT. The CDR3 region has the DNA TGTGCCAGCAGTGAGAGAGGGGAACGGGCCTCCTACGAGCAGTACTTC. Translated: CASSERGERASYEQYF.

This clonotype has ten or more counts. V and J are TRBV2 and TRBJ2-1; TRBD2 agrees at 12 bases. The CDR3 is 16 residues long. V was clipped by 6 bases and J by 4 bases; unmatched bases: 7. Germline V lookup: CDR1 SNHLY, CDR2 FYNNEI. CDR3 in amino acids: CASSSRGTSGYNEQFF. The CDR3 DNA is TGTGCCAGCAGCAGCCGCGGGACTAGCGGGTACAATGAGCAGTTCTTC.

Written as DNA, the CDR3 is TGCAGTGCTAGAGTCCCGGACAGGCGGCATTCACCCCTCCACTTT. This sequence encodes CSARVPDRRHSPLHF. This rearrangement joins TRBV20-1 to TRBJ1-6; TRBD1 matches 7 bases. Germline CDR1 and CDR2: DFQATT and SNEGSKA (reference sequence). CDR3 length: 15 amino acids. Germline trimming cut 1 base from V and 8 bases from J; bases unmatched to any gene: 8.

The sample holds many counts of this clonotype. The chain is built from TRBV3-1 and TRBJ2-2, with 8 positions matching TRBD1. The CDR3 extends over 15 amino acids. Germline values: CDR1 LGHDT, CDR2 YNNKEL (reference sequence). Germline trimming cut 7 bases from V and 2 bases from J; bases unmatched to any gene: 6. CDR3 DNA: TGTGCCAGCACCCCGGACAGGGACAACACCGGGGAGCTGTTTTTT. Protein: CASTPDRDNTGELFF.

In its sample, this clonotype was seen a few times. The chain has TRBV27 and TRBJ1-6, with a weak D call TRBD1 (5 bases). The germline V and J ends were trimmed by 5 bases and 0 bases, with 11 bases remaining between them. The CDR3 runs to 16 residues. The germline V gene encodes CDR1 MNHEY and CDR2 SMNVEV (reference sequence). This chain's CDR3 is CASSARQSSYNSPLHF. The CDR3 DNA reads TGTGCCAGCAGTGCCCGACAGAGCTCCTATAATTCACCCCTCCACTTT.

This clonotype was counted a few times. This chain links TRBV7-2 with TRBJ2-7, with 10 nucleotides matching TRBD1. Germline V CDR1 and CDR2: SGHTA, FQGNSA. The length of the CDR3 is 14 residues. V dropped 6 bases and J dropped 4; count of bases not matched to a gene: 6. Written as DNA, the CDR3 is TGTGCCAGCAGACTCCCGGGACAGGGGTACGAGCAGTACTTC. Protein sequence: CASRLPGQGYEQYF.

With respect to this clonotype: This sequence may be a read error, since a much larger clone differs from it by one base. The chain links TRBV2 to TRBJ2-2; D remains ambiguous. CDR3 length: 17 residues. Germline CDR1 and CDR2: SNHLY and FYNNEI. The V gene lost 5 bases and the J gene lost 1 base, with 17 bases spanning the gap. The CDR3 region has the DNA TGTGCCAGCAGTTCATCCGTCCCCCCAAGGAACACCGGGGAGCTGTTTTTT. The encoded protein is CASSSSVPPRNTGELFF.

In its sample, this clonotype was seen a few times. J is TRBJ2-2 and V is TRBV4-1; TRBD2 matches at 11 bases. V shed 2 bases and J 5 bases; nucleotides not matched to a gene: 4. CDR3 length equals 16 residues. CDR1 MGHRA and CDR2 YSYEKL come from the germline V gene. The CDR3 reads CASSQPSGRKTGELFF. CDR3 coding DNA: TGCGCCAGCAGCCAACCTAGCGGGAGGAAGACCGGGGAGCTGTTTTTT.

As to this clonotype: A read error may explain this, as a much larger clone is one base away. The chain recombines TRBV5-4 with TRBJ2-5, with D uncertain. This CDR3 has 13 residues. Trimming left V 3 bases short and J 2 bases short, with 8 bases between. CDR1 and CDR2 (germline): SGHNT, YYREEE (reference sequence). CDR3 nucleotide sequence: TGTGCCAGCAGCTGGGAACTTCAAGAGACCCAGTACTTC. Translation gives CASSWELQETQYF.

The CDR3 sequence: CASTRRDVLTDTQYF. The CDR3 DNA is TGTGCCAGCACCAGAAGGGACGTTTTGACAGATACGCAGTATTTT. J is TRBJ2-3 and V is TRBV6-1; the D call may be TRBD1 or TRBD2 (5 bases each). CDR1 and CDR2 (germline): MNHNS, SASEGT. V was clipped by 7 bases and J by 3 bases, with 17 bases between them. The CDR3 spans 15 residues.

With respect to this clonotype: Just one base apart from a much larger clone, this may be a read error. The chain joins TRBV3-1 to TRBJ1-1, with 7 bases matching TRBD1. Germline V gene data show CDR1 as LGHDT and CDR2 as YNNKEL (reference sequence). The CDR3 contains 13 residues. The CDR3 loop reads CTSREQGRAEAFF. In DNA form, the CDR3 reads TGTACCAGCAGGGAACAGGGGCGCGCTGAAGCTTTCTTT.

The gene calls are TRBV5-6 and TRBJ1-2; 7 positions agree with TRBD1. Germline V gene lookup returns CDR1 SGHDT and CDR2 YYEEEE. The CDR3 covers 15 residues. Unmatched junction bases numbered 9, after V lost 3 bases and J lost 4 bases. Here the CDR3 DNA reads TGTGCCAGCAGCTCCCTACAACAGGGGAGCTATGGCTACACCTTC. It yields the protein CASSSLQQGSYGYTF.

This clonotype was found a few times. This chain joins TRBV14 and TRBJ1-4, with D perhaps TRBD1 (5 bases). The CDR3 covers 16 residues. V dropped 0 bases and J dropped 6 bases, with 14 bases sitting between them. CDR1 is SGHDN and CDR2 is FVKESK in the germline V gene. The CDR3 protein is CASSQDGWGKDEKLFF. The CDR3 DNA is TGTGCCAGCAGCCAAGATGGGTGGGGGAAGGATGAAAAACTGTTTTTT.